This is a list of T cell receptor beta chains from one sample in a study of blood T cell repertoires in COVID-19. Profiled with immunoSEQ multiplex PCR; TCRdb holds only in-frame clones, not every one. This sample yields 300,000 to 400,000 clones, of which 89% are seen a single time; about 5.2% belongs to the top ten. Sequencing input: PBMCs or T cells enriched from blood (not recorded which). All receptors come from a man between 60 and 70 years old who had recovered from COVID-19. CDR3s include the opening cysteine and the closing phenylalanine or tryptophan. The order of the fields is CDR3 DNA, CDR3 protein, J gene, clone size, D gene, V gene. D genes are given only for firm matches. Rows give clone size only sometimes, using once, few, many, or a class for an expanded clone.

CDR3nt: TGCGCCAGCAGTTTTACAGGGGAAAACTATGGCTACACCTTC; CDR3aa: CASSFTGENYGYTF; j_gene: TRBJ1-2; abundance: few; d_gene: TRBD1; v_gene: TRBV5-1
CDR3nt: TGTGCCAGCAGCTTAGACAGGGCGGGTGAAGCTTTCTTT; CDR3aa: CASSLDRAGEAFF; j_gene: TRBJ1-1; abundance: NA; d_gene: TRBD1; v_gene: TRBV5-4
CDR3nt: TGTGCCACCAGTGATTTGTCGAGGGGGCCGCAAGAGACCCAGTACTTC; CDR3aa: CATSDLSRGPQETQYF; j_gene: TRBJ2-5; abundance: NA; d_gene: TRBD1; v_gene: TRBV24-1
CDR3nt: TGTGCCAGCAGCCCCCGGACAGGGGCCACAGATACGCAGTATTTT; CDR3aa: CASSPRTGATDTQYF; j_gene: TRBJ2-3; abundance: NA; d_gene: TRBD1; v_gene: TRBV14
CDR3nt: TGTGCCTGGAGGGAGGGTGGCTACACCTTC; CDR3aa: CAWREGGYTF; j_gene: TRBJ1-2; abundance: NA; d_gene: NA; v_gene: TRBV30
CDR3nt: TGTGCCAGCAGGGTAGGACAGGGGGTCTACAATGAGCAGTTCTTC; CDR3aa: CASRVGQGVYNEQFF; j_gene: TRBJ2-1; abundance: NA; d_gene: TRBD1; v_gene: TRBV2
CDR3nt: TGTGCCAGCAGCTTTAGCGGGACCAGCTACAATGAGCAGTTCTTC; CDR3aa: CASSFSGTSYNEQFF; j_gene: TRBJ2-1; abundance: NA; d_gene: TRBD2; v_gene: TRBV7-2
CDR3nt: TGTGCCAGCAGAACACAGGATTCGGTCGAGTACTTC; CDR3aa: CASRTQDSVEYF; j_gene: TRBJ2-7; abundance: NA; d_gene: NA; v_gene: TRBV12-3/TRBV12-4
CDR3nt: TGTGCCAGTAGTATAGGAACTCTTCAGACGGGTGAGCAGTTCTTC; CDR3aa: CASSIGTLQTGEQFF; j_gene: TRBJ2-1; abundance: NA; d_gene: NA; v_gene: TRBV19
CDR3nt: TGTGCCAGCAGCTCCCAACAAGAAGATACGCAGTATTTT; CDR3aa: CASSSQQEDTQYF; j_gene: TRBJ2-3; abundance: NA; d_gene: NA; v_gene: TRBV9
CDR3nt: TGTGCCACCAGTGATTCCGGACCGGGACAGGGGGCCTATGGCTACACCTTC; CDR3aa: CATSDSGPGQGAYGYTF; j_gene: TRBJ1-2; abundance: NA; d_gene: TRBD1; v_gene: TRBV24-1
CDR3nt: TGTGCCAGCAGCCCAGCGGGAGTCAATGAGCAGTTCTTC; CDR3aa: CASSPAGVNEQFF; j_gene: TRBJ2-1; abundance: NA; d_gene: TRBD2; v_gene: TRBV7-3
CDR3nt: TGTGCCAGCAGCTTGCCGGGGGTAGGGGAGCAGTACTTC; CDR3aa: CASSLPGVGEQYF; j_gene: TRBJ2-7; abundance: NA; d_gene: NA; v_gene: TRBV11-2
CDR3nt: TGTGCCAGCAGTATGACCGGCGGCCAAAGCTACACCTTC; CDR3aa: CASSMTGGQSYTF; j_gene: TRBJ1-2; abundance: NA; d_gene: NA; v_gene: TRBV3-1/TRBV3-2
CDR3nt: TGTGCCAGTAGCTCCATAGCGGGGGCACGTGATACGCAGTATTTT; CDR3aa: CASSSIAGARDTQYF; j_gene: TRBJ2-3; abundance: NA; d_gene: TRBD2; v_gene: TRBV19
CDR3nt: TGCGCCAGCAGCCGGACTAGCGGGAGCCCAGCCCGCCACGAGCAGTACTTC; CDR3aa: CASSRTSGSPARHEQYF; j_gene: TRBJ2-7; abundance: NA; d_gene: TRBD2; v_gene: TRBV10-1
CDR3nt: TGTGCCAGCAGCTTAGCGAGGGCGGGAGGTCTCTACAATGAGCAGTTCTTC; CDR3aa: CASSLARAGGLYNEQFF; j_gene: TRBJ2-1; abundance: NA; d_gene: TRBD2; v_gene: TRBV7-2
CDR3nt: TGTGCCAGCAGCTTCGACAGGGGCGAGCAGTACTTC; CDR3aa: CASSFDRGEQYF; j_gene: TRBJ2-7; abundance: NA; d_gene: TRBD1; v_gene: TRBV7-9
CDR3nt: TGTGCCAGCATGGACTCCCATAATTCACCCCTCCACTTT; CDR3aa: CASMDSHNSPLHF; j_gene: TRBJ1-6; abundance: NA; d_gene: NA; v_gene: TRBV6-5
CDR3nt: TGTGCCACCGCCCCTGGCGGGGGGTACAATGAGCAGTTCTTC; CDR3aa: CATAPGGGYNEQFF; j_gene: TRBJ2-1; abundance: NA; d_gene: TRBD2; v_gene: TRBV15
CDR3nt: TGTGCCAGCAGTCCCGGCGGCACGTTTCAGCCCCAGCATTTT; CDR3aa: CASSPGGTFQPQHF; j_gene: TRBJ1-5; abundance: NA; d_gene: NA; v_gene: TRBV6-5
CDR3nt: TGTGCCAGCAGCCCCCAGGGACTCAATAATTCACCCCTCCACTTT; CDR3aa: CASSPQGLNNSPLHF; j_gene: TRBJ1-6; abundance: NA; d_gene: NA; v_gene: TRBV14
CDR3nt: TGTGCCAGCAGCTCACAGGGGGCAGAAGTCACTGAAGCTTTCTTT; CDR3aa: CASSSQGAEVTEAFF; j_gene: TRBJ1-1; abundance: few; d_gene: TRBD1; v_gene: TRBV7-2
CDR3nt: TGTGCGGCTACTCGAGGAGAGACCCAGTACTTC; CDR3aa: CAATRGETQYF; j_gene: TRBJ2-5; abundance: NA; d_gene: NA; v_gene: TRBV3-1/TRBV3-2
CDR3nt: TGTGCCAGCAGCCCCCCTGGGGGGGTAGGTTCACCCCTCCACTTT; CDR3aa: CASSPPGGVGSPLHF; j_gene: TRBJ1-6; abundance: NA; d_gene: NA; v_gene: TRBV9
CDR3nt: TGTGCCAGCAACAACTTACAGGGGATAACTACGAATGAGCAGTTCTTC; CDR3aa: CASNNLQGITTNEQFF; j_gene: TRBJ2-1; abundance: NA; d_gene: TRBD1; v_gene: TRBV28
CDR3nt: TGTGCCAGCAGCTGGTGGAGGGGAGGGGACAATGAGCAGTTCTTC; CDR3aa: CASSWWRGGDNEQFF; j_gene: TRBJ2-1; abundance: NA; d_gene: NA; v_gene: TRBV21-1
CDR3nt: TGTGCCAGTAGTACCGACAGGGGAGACCAAGAGACCCAGTACTTC; CDR3aa: CASSTDRGDQETQYF; j_gene: TRBJ2-5; abundance: few; d_gene: TRBD1; v_gene: TRBV19
CDR3nt: TGTGCCATCAGTGAGCCCGGGACAGCGGTCCACGAGCAGTACTTC; CDR3aa: CAISEPGTAVHEQYF; j_gene: TRBJ2-7; abundance: NA; d_gene: TRBD1; v_gene: TRBV10-3
CDR3nt: TGTGCCACCAGTGATAGCCGGAGCTCTGGAAACACCATATATTTT; CDR3aa: CATSDSRSSGNTIYF; j_gene: TRBJ1-3; abundance: NA; d_gene: NA; v_gene: TRBV24-1
CDR3nt: TGTGCCAGCTCAACGGGGAGCGGGACCTCCGTCGGGGGAAACATTCAGTACTTC; CDR3aa: CASSTGSGTSVGGNIQYF; j_gene: TRBJ2-4; abundance: NA; d_gene: TRBD2; v_gene: TRBV18
CDR3nt: TGTGCCAGCAGCTTAATAACGTGGGACCGGGGGCGCGGGGGCACCGGGGAGCTGTTTTTT; CDR3aa: CASSLITWDRGRGGTGELFF; j_gene: TRBJ2-2; abundance: NA; d_gene: NA; v_gene: TRBV7-3
CDR3nt: TGTGCCAGCCAGTTATCGGGAGGATGGGATACGCAGTATTTT; CDR3aa: CASQLSGGWDTQYF; j_gene: TRBJ2-3; abundance: NA; d_gene: TRBD2; v_gene: TRBV18
CDR3nt: TGTGCCAGCAGCTTCGTTCCCGGGACAGGGGGCGGGGAGCAGTACTTC; CDR3aa: CASSFVPGTGGGEQYF; j_gene: TRBJ2-7; abundance: NA; d_gene: TRBD1; v_gene: TRBV7-2